The next 17 T cell receptor beta chains were all read from a single sample in a study of blood T cell repertoires in COVID-19. TCRdb's copy holds only in-frame clones and misses some; the assay was immunoSEQ multiplex PCR. The sample yields approximately 110,000 clones, around nine tenths seen once. Specimen: peripheral blood. All receptors come from a man aged 35-49 years with acute or convalescent COVID-19.

The chain has TRBV27 and TRBJ1-2; 8 bases are shared with TRBD1. Per germline, CDR1 MNHEY and CDR2 SMNVEV (reference sequence). The CDR3 length is 16 residues. Trimming took 0 bases from V and 5 from J; bases not matched to a gene: 8. The CDR3, as DNA: TGTGCCAGCAGTTTATCCATAGCAGGGGGCAATTATGGCTACACCTTC. Translation: CASSLSIAGGNYGYTF.

This chain connects TRBV7-9 to TRBJ2-7, with 9 bases identical to TRBD1. The CDR3 spans 16 residues. Trimming cost V 6 bases and J 3 bases; bases outside gene matches: 12. CDR1 is SEHNR, CDR2 FQNEAQ, per germline (reference sequence). Here the CDR3 DNA reads TGTGCCAGCAGGAAAAACAGCGGGACAGGGCTCTACGAGCAGTACTTC. This sequence encodes CASRKNSGTGLYEQYF.

This rearrangement joins TRBV3-1 (or the pseudogene TRBV3-2) to TRBJ1-2, with TRBD1 as a possible D gene (5 bases). Germline V gives CDR1 LGHDT, CDR2 YNNKEL (reference sequence). The V end lost 3 bases, the J end lost 5 bases, and 13 bases lay between the germline ends. The CDR3 covers 14 residues. For the CDR3, the DNA is TGTGCCAGCAGCCATTCCGGGGGTGGGTATGGCTACACCTTC. Protein sequence: CASSHSGGGYGYTF.

The chain employs TRBV7-9 and TRBJ2-4; TRBD2 matches at 12 bases. Germline CDR1 reads SEHNR; CDR2 reads FQNEAQ (reference sequence). The CDR3 length is 19 residues. V was pared by 3 bases and J by 0 bases, with 9 bases of the junction left unmatched. CDR3: CASSFELAGGGGAKNIQYF. For the CDR3, the DNA is TGTGCCAGCAGCTTTGAACTAGCGGGAGGAGGGGGAGCCAAAAACATTCAGTACTTC. The variable domain in full, completed from reference TRBV7-9 and TRBJ2-4, reads DTGVSQNPRHKITKRGQNVTFRCDPISEHNRLYWYRQTLGQGPEFLTYFQNEAQLEKSRLLSDRFSAERPKGSFSTLEIQRTEQGDSAMYLCASSFELAGGGGAKNIQYFGAGTRLSVL.

The chain combines TRBV6-5 with TRBJ1-2; 7 bases line up with TRBD1. V shed 9 bases and J 8 bases; nucleotides not matched to a gene: 9. Germline values: CDR1 MNHEY, CDR2 SVGAGI. The CDR3 contains 12 residues. CDR3 coding DNA: TGTGCCAGTCGACCGGGACAGAACGGCTACACCTTC. Its translation is CASRPGQNGYTF.

This clone was counted between two and nine times. The chain carries TRBV19 and TRBJ1-5, with D unresolved. The CDR3 loop spans 14 amino acids. V gave up 6 bases and J gave up 1 base, with 10 bases separating them. CDR1 is LNHDA and CDR2 is SQIVND in the germline V gene (reference sequence). The CDR3, as DNA: TGTGCCAGTAGCGACGAGGTGAGCAATCAGCCCCAGCATTTT. The encoded protein is CASSDEVSNQPQHF.

The chain employs TRBV18 and TRBJ2-1; 11 positions match TRBD2. CDR1 is KGHSH and CDR2 is LQKENI in the germline V gene. This CDR3 is built from 18 residues. V dropped 2 bases and J dropped 5; count of bases not matched to a gene: 11. The CDR3 DNA reads as TGTGCCAGCTCACCAACTAGCGGGAGTCCCCGGGGCCACAATGAGCAGTTCTTC. Amino acids: CASSPTSGSPRGHNEQFF.

The chain has TRBV6-2 or TRBV6-3 and TRBJ2-1; possible D gene TRBD2, 5 bases. Germline loops: CDR1 MNHEY, CDR2 SVGEGT. Trimming removed 2 bases from V and 1 base from J, with 12 bases in between. The CDR3 runs to 16 residues. CDR3 amino acids: CASSYPTSRSYNEQFF. The CDR3 DNA follows: TGTGCCAGCAGTTACCCTACTAGTCGTTCCTACAATGAGCAGTTCTTC.

The V and J genes are TRBV19 and TRBJ1-1; weak D call: TRBD1 (5 bases). CDR3 length: 14 residues. Germline V gene data show CDR1 as LNHDA and CDR2 as SQIVND (reference sequence). Trimming stripped 4 bases from V and 0 bases from J, with 9 bases between. DNA for the CDR3: TGTGCCAGTAGTAAGACAGATCTGAACACTGAAGCTTTCTTT. Protein product: CASSKTDLNTEAFF.

The chain joins TRBV19 to TRBJ1-5, with a weak D call TRBD1 (5 bases). Trimming took off 8 bases at V and 0 bases at J, with 14 bases between the two ends. Looked up from germline, CDR1 is LNHDA and CDR2 is SQIVND (reference sequence). This CDR3 is built from 15 residues. The CDR3 sequence is CASARQHYSNQPQHF. The CDR3 bases are TGTGCCAGTGCCAGACAGCACTATAGCAATCAGCCCCAGCATTTT. Full variable domain (outside the CDR3, taken from reference TRBV19 and TRBJ1-5): DGGITQSPKYLFRKEGQNVTLSCEQNLNHDAMYWYRQDPGQGLRLIYYSQIVNDFQKGDIAEGYSVSREKKESFPLTVTSAQKNPTAFYLCASARQHYSNQPQHFGDGTRLSIL.

J is TRBJ2-5 and V is TRBV19, with 7 bases that match TRBD2. This CDR3 spans 15 amino acids. V trimming: 3 bases; J trimming: 4 bases; junction bases outside the gene matches: 8. Germline-derived CDR1 and CDR2 are LNHDA and SQIVND (reference sequence). The CDR3 DNA reads as TGTGCCAGTAGTATGGTCGGGGGGAGAGGAGAGACCCAGTACTTC. It encodes CASSMVGGRGETQYF.

This chain links TRBV7-9 with TRBJ1-2; 9 bases are a match to TRBD1. CDR1 SEHNR and CDR2 FQNEAQ come from the germline V gene (reference sequence). The junction had 4 bases not matched to a gene; V was cut back by 3 bases and J by 5 bases. CDR3 size: 14 residues. The CDR3 loop reads CASSLNRGPYGYTF. The CDR3 bases are TGTGCCAGCAGCTTGAACAGGGGGCCATATGGCTACACCTTC.

The chain has TRBV19 and TRBJ1-2; D call uncertain. The CDR3 is 13 residues long. CDR1 and CDR2 from the germline V gene are LNHDA and SQIVND (reference sequence). V lost 3 bases and J lost 3, with 8 bases in between. CDR3 coding DNA: TGTGCCAGTAGTATGTCGCCGGACTATGGCTACACCTTC. As protein: CASSMSPDYGYTF.

Only a few counts were recorded for this clone. The J gene is TRBJ1-1, the V gene TRBV7-6; 10 nucleotides match TRBD1. Germline CDR1 SGHVS, CDR2 FNYEAQ. CDR3 length: 17 residues. The V segment lost 5 bases and the J segment 0 bases; nucleotides outside the gene matches: 9. The CDR3 DNA sequence: TGTGCCAGCAGCCAGACGGGACAGGGGCTAATGAACACTGAAGCTTTCTTT. Amino acid sequence: CASSQTGQGLMNTEAFF.

This clone was counted only a few times. Here the CDR3 DNA reads TGTGCCAGCAGCCAGACAAATTCTAATTCACCCCTCCACTTT. Translating gives CASSQTNSNSPLHF. The chain carries TRBV14 and TRBJ1-6; D remains ambiguous. Germline V gene sequence: CDR1 SGHDN, CDR2 FVKESK. Trimming stripped 3 bases from V and 6 bases from J, with 9 bases between. The CDR3 has 14 amino acids.

The chain has TRBV20-1 and TRBJ1-3; 8 bases map to TRBD1. Germline CDR1 and CDR2: DFQATT and SNEGSKA (reference sequence). CDR3 size: 15 residues. J gave up 5 bases and V 3 bases, and 9 bases lay outside the gene matches. The CDR3: CSASSGTGLRNTIYF. The CDR3 DNA follows: TGCAGTGCTAGTTCCGGGACAGGTCTCAGAAACACCATATATTTT.

This clone appeared a single time. This chain joins TRBV6-5 and TRBJ2-7; 8 bases fit TRBD2. Germline V CDR1 and CDR2: MNHEY, SVGAGI. V lost 9 bases, J lost 6 bases, and 10 bases stayed unmatched. The CDR3 is 13 amino acids. The CDR3 loop reads CASQGGRSGEQYF. The CDR3 DNA sequence: TGTGCCAGTCAGGGCGGGAGGTCGGGCGAGCAGTACTTC.